Following are 20 T cell receptor beta chains from one sample sequenced in a study of shared clonotypes between healthy human individuals. Sequencing used immunoSEQ multiplex PCR; TCRdb keeps in-frame clones, though not all of them. The sample lists roughly 2.5 million clones, approximately 90% occurring once. Sequenced: naive CD4+ T cells sorted from blood. Subset noted: CD45RA+ positively selected. The receptors derive from a man in his late teens or twenties in good health.

The chain is built from TRBV2 and TRBJ2-1; the D gene is possibly TRBD1 (6 bases). With 10 bases removed from V and 7 bases from J, the gap between germline ends came to 23 bases. The CDR3 is 15 amino acids. The V gene's germline CDR1 is SNHLY and CDR2 FYNNEI. The CDR3 DNA reads as TGTGCCAAGGAAAGTTCCAGGGGCAGGATGAATGAGCAGTTCTTC. Its protein product is CAKESSRGRMNEQFF.

V usage is TRBV2 and J usage is TRBJ2-3; 12 positions match TRBD2. After removal of 7 bases from V and 4 bases from J, the junction contained 6 bases not matched to a gene. The germline V gene has CDR1 SNHLY and CDR2 FYNNEI. The CDR3 length is 15 residues. The CDR3 protein is CASNLLAGGPDTQYF. DNA for the CDR3: TGTGCCAGCAACTTACTAGCGGGAGGTCCAGATACGCAGTATTTT.

The V gene is TRBV12-5, the J gene TRBJ2-1; D might be TRBD2 (6 bases). Trimming removed 2 bases from V and 8 bases from J, with 10 bases in between. Germline V gives CDR1 LGHNT, CDR2 FRNRAP. This CDR3 has 13 amino acids. The CDR3 loop is CASGLPGVDEQFF. The CDR3 coding sequence is TGTGCTAGTGGTTTGCCGGGGGTCGATGAGCAGTTCTTC.

This chain uses TRBV10-3 with TRBJ2-1, with 9 bases fitting TRBD1. This CDR3 is 15 amino acids long. V shed 6 bases, J shed 2 bases, and the junction held 5 bases outside the gene matches. Germline CDR1 and CDR2: ENHRY and SYGVKD. The CDR3 DNA follows: TGTGCCATCAGGGGGGACAGGGACACCTACAATGAGCAGTTCTTC. Its translation: CAIRGDRDTYNEQFF.

The V gene is TRBV6-6, the J gene TRBJ1-6; no firm D call. V lost 7 bases, J lost 10 bases, and 14 bases lay in between. The CDR3 covers 13 residues. Per germline, CDR1 MNHNY and CDR2 SVGAGI (reference sequence). CDR3 in amino acids: CASMAEAYSPLHF. The CDR3 DNA sequence: TGTGCCAGCATGGCCGAGGCCTACTCACCCCTCCACTTT.

This clone was seen a handful of times. The chain joins TRBV7-9 to TRBJ1-1, with D perhaps TRBD1 (6 bases). Germline CDR1 and CDR2: SEHNR and FQNEAQ (reference sequence). V lost 5 bases to trimming and J lost 2 bases, with 18 bases between them. The length of the CDR3 is 16 residues. The CDR3 DNA sequence: TGTGCCAGCAGCGGCGGGAGGCAGGGGATCAACACTGAAGCTTTCTTT. This codes for CASSGGRQGINTEAFF.

This clone has a single count. V gene TRBV4-2 combines with J gene TRBJ1-2, with TRBD1 as a possible D gene (6 bases). V was clipped by 5 bases and J by 8 bases, with 21 bases between them. The CDR3 spans 15 residues. The germline V gene encodes CDR1 LGHNA and CDR2 YNFKEQ. The CDR3 DNA is TGTGCCAGCAGCGCAAATCCGGGGGCTTCAGGAGGCTACACCTTC. Translated: CASSANPGASGGYTF.

V and J are TRBV7-9 and TRBJ1-5; 9 bases are shared with TRBD1. The J segment lost 4 bases and the V segment lost 5 bases, leaving 9 bases of the junction unmatched. Germline assignment: CDR1 SEHNR and CDR2 FQNEAQ (reference sequence). CDR3 size: 16 residues. CDR3 in DNA: TGTGCCAGCAGCCCCGGACAGGGGATGAGGAATCAGCCCCAGCATTTT. It yields the protein CASSPGQGMRNQPQHF.

The rearrangement joins TRBV7-2 to TRBJ2-5; TRBD1 aligns across 8 bases. The CDR3 consists of 13 residues. J gave up 5 bases and V 5 bases, and 4 bases lay outside the gene matches. The V gene's germline CDR1 is SGHTA and CDR2 FQGNSA. CDR3: CASSQDRVETQYF. The CDR3 DNA follows: TGTGCCAGCAGCCAGGACAGGGTTGAGACCCAGTACTTC.

In regard to this clone: The sample has other DNA sequences that encode this CDR3 too. The chain is built from TRBV2 and TRBJ1-4, with a tentative D call TRBD1 (6 bases). V dropped 8 bases and J dropped 0 bases, with 7 bases sitting between them. Germline V gene lookup returns CDR1 SNHLY and CDR2 FYNNEI. CDR3 size: 13 residues. The CDR3 region is CASHRATNEKLFF. The CDR3 DNA reads TGTGCCAGCCACAGGGCAACTAATGAAAAACTGTTTTTT.

Concerning this clone itself: The same CDR3 arises from other DNA sequences in this sample as well. This rearrangement joins TRBV9 to TRBJ1-3; 9 bases fit TRBD1. Losses at the gene ends were 0 bases for V and 2 bases for J; bases not matched to a gene: 3. Germline-derived CDR1 and CDR2 are SGDLS and YYNGEE. The CDR3 length is 16 residues. The CDR3 region is CASSVAGTGTGNTIYF. The CDR3 DNA reads TGTGCCAGCAGCGTAGCCGGGACAGGGACTGGAAACACCATATATTTT.

This chain connects TRBV7-3 to TRBJ2-7; 7 bases fit TRBD2. Germline trimming cut 1 base from V and 1 base from J; bases unmatched to any gene: 4. Germline loops: CDR1 SGHTA, CDR2 FQGTGA. The CDR3 consists of 15 residues. The CDR3 nucleotides read TGTGCCAGCAGCTTAAACTTCGGGGGGTCCTACGAGCAGTACTTC. This gives the protein CASSLNFGGSYEQYF.

V gene TRBV18 combines with J gene TRBJ1-4; D not certain. The CDR3 covers 16 residues. Looked up from germline, CDR1 is KGHSH and CDR2 is LQKENI. V lost 2 bases to trimming and J lost 6 bases, with 16 bases between them. CDR3 bases: TGTGCCAGCTCACCAGCCACGTATGGAGAACATGAAAAACTGTTTTTT. Protein product: CASSPATYGEHEKLFF.

This chain uses TRBV28 with TRBJ1-1; the D gene is possibly TRBD1 (6 bases). Trimming stripped 6 bases from V and 0 bases from J, with 14 bases between. Looked up from germline, CDR1 is MDHEN and CDR2 is SYDVKM. The CDR3 totals 15 residues. DNA of the CDR3: TGTGCCAGCAGAGAAACGGGGGCTTTGAACACTGAAGCTTTCTTT. Protein product: CASRETGALNTEAFF.

The table lists this clone with a count of one. Other nucleotide sequences in the sample specify the same CDR3. The chain links TRBV6-5 to TRBJ2-7; D perhaps matches TRBD2 (5 bases). The germline V gene has CDR1 MNHEY and CDR2 SVGAGI. The V end lost 0 bases, the J end lost 0 bases, and 9 bases lay between the germline ends. The CDR3 sequence is 15 residues long. DNA for the CDR3: TGTGCCAGCAGTTACTCCGCGGGCCCCTCCTACGAGCAGTACTTC. It encodes CASSYSAGPSYEQYF.

The chain is built from TRBV18 and TRBJ1-1; D not certain. Germline lookup yields CDR1 KGHSH and CDR2 LQKENI. This CDR3 contains 14 residues. Trimming took 0 bases from V and 6 from J, leaving 11 bases between them. The CDR3 here is CASSPPMQTSEAFF. The CDR3 DNA reads TGTGCCAGCTCACCACCGATGCAGACCTCTGAAGCTTTCTTT.

The V and J genes are TRBV7-2 and TRBJ2-2; D not resolved. CDR1 SGHTA and CDR2 FQGNSA come from the germline V gene. The CDR3 length is 16 residues. V was clipped by 0 bases and J by 1 base, with 9 bases between them. Written as DNA, the CDR3 is TGTGCCAGCAGCTTAGCCCCGGGCCTGAACACCGGGGAGCTGTTTTTT. It is translated as CASSLAPGLNTGELFF.

This rearrangement joins TRBV19 to TRBJ2-7, with D tentatively TRBD1 (6 bases). The germline V gene has CDR1 LNHDA and CDR2 SQIVND (reference sequence). The CDR3 contains 13 residues. The V and J ends lost 3 bases and 2 bases respectively, with 8 bases between them. CDR3 coding DNA: TGTGCCAGTAGTATGGGGGACACCTACGAGCAGTACTTC. Translating gives CASSMGDTYEQYF.

This clone was detected only once. The chain links TRBV7-6 to TRBJ1-3; D ambiguous. CDR3 length: 15 amino acids. Germline V gene lookup returns CDR1 SGHVS and CDR2 FNYEAQ. V was clipped by 7 bases and J by 0 bases, with 13 bases between them. In DNA, the CDR3 is TGTGCCAGCACCGCGACTGCAAGCTCTGGAAACACCATATATTTT. Its protein product is CASTATASSGNTIYF.

The chain is built from TRBV30 and TRBJ2-3; D gene uncertain. Trimming cost V 0 bases and J 0 bases, with 10 bases left between them. This CDR3 contains 15 residues. Germline CDR1 and CDR2: GTSNPN and SVGIG (reference sequence). The CDR3 DNA sequence: TGTGCCTGGAGTGTGCGCCCTGTGAGCACAGATACGCAGTATTTT. Its translation is CAWSVRPVSTDTQYF.